The 30 T cell receptor beta chains given below trace back to one sample, sequenced in a study of T cell repertoires in cytomegalovirus infection. TCRdb reprocessed the reads with MiXCR, giving one entry per CDR3 protein. The sample has hundreds of thousands of distinct CDR3 sequences; roughly 30% are singletons. Which antigens these TCRs recognize remains unknown. Sample: cultured PBMCs, taken from culture after CMV antigen stimulation. The receptor source for this set is a human donor in good health (CMV status not recorded). Some clones in this sample may be carry-over from other donors' samples.

The chain joins TRBV18 to TRBJ1-6, with D hard to call. Germline-derived CDR1 and CDR2 are KGHSH and LQKENI. The CDR3 has 15 residues. Trimming took 3 bases from V and 6 from J, leaving 12 bases between them. CDR3 DNA sequence: TGTGCCAGCTCACCTATGACTGTCAGTAATTCACCCCTCCACTTT. It is translated as CASSPMTVSNSPLHF.

This clonotype has at least ten counts. The chain carries TRBV28 and TRBJ2-7; perhaps TRBD2 as D (5 bases). The CDR3 length is 15 residues. V shed 5 bases and J shed 0 bases, with 14 bases lying between them. The V gene's germline CDR1 is MDHEN and CDR2 SYDVKM. CDR3 nucleotide sequence: TGTGCCAGCAGTCGTATAGCGCGGTACTCCTACGAGCAGTACTTC. Protein: CASSRIARYSYEQYF.

This clonotype was counted at least ten times. V is TRBV7-6 and J is TRBJ2-7; TRBD1 matches at 9 bases. J was trimmed by 6 bases and V by 2 bases; bases with no gene match: 2. Per germline, CDR1 SGHVS and CDR2 FNYEAQ. The CDR3 is 13 residues long. DNA of the CDR3: TGTGCCAGCAGCTTAAGGGACAGGGTCGAGCAGTACTTC. This translates into CASSLRDRVEQYF. The full variable domain, in which reference TRBV7-6 and TRBJ2-7 provide the parts outside the CDR3, is GAGVSQSPRYKVTKRGQDVALRCDPISGHVSLYWYRQALGQGPEFLTYFNYEAQQDKSGLPNDRFSAERPEGSISTLTIQRTEQRDSAMYRCASSLRDRVEQYFGPGTRLTVT.

The chain links TRBV20-1 to TRBJ2-2; no firm D call. The germline gives CDR1 DFQATT, CDR2 SNEGSKA (reference sequence). This CDR3 contains 15 residues. The ends were cut back, 6 bases at V and 0 bases at J, with 14 bases in the middle. The chain's CDR3 is CSASMTDPNTGELFF. The CDR3 nucleotides are TGCAGTGCCAGTATGACGGACCCGAACACCGGGGAGCTGTTTTTT.

This clonotype has more than one count but fewer than ten. The chain couples TRBV12-3 or TRBV12-4 to TRBJ2-1; D tentatively fits TRBD1 or TRBD2 (5 bases each). The CDR3 loop spans 16 amino acids. The germline V and J ends were trimmed by 6 bases and 4 bases, with 19 bases remaining between them. The CDR3 sequence is CASRGYEGRAYNEQFF. CDR3 sequence (DNA): TGTGCCAGCAGGGGATATGAGGGACGGGCGTACAATGAGCAGTTCTTC.

This clonotype came up a few times. The CDR3 DNA sequence: TGTGCCAGCAGCTCGACTAGCGGGAGTACCTACGAGCAGTACTTC. It yields the protein CASSSTSGSTYEQYF. The J gene is TRBJ2-7, the V gene TRBV7-2; the match to TRBD2 covers 12 bases. The CDR3 covers 15 residues. V dropped 4 bases and J dropped 2; count of bases not matched to a gene: 3. Germline V gives CDR1 SGHTA, CDR2 FQGNSA.

This clonotype has ten or more counts. This chain joins TRBV7-9 and TRBJ2-3; 8 bases line up with TRBD2. Germline assignment: CDR1 SEHNR and CDR2 FQNEAQ (reference sequence). V gave up 4 bases and J gave up 1 base; unmatched junction bases: 22. The CDR3 is made up of 21 amino acids. CDR3 DNA: TGTGCCAGCAGCTACGATTACCCGCGTGTAACTAGCGGAGGCCGCACAGATACGCAGTATTTT. Its translation: CASSYDYPRVTSGGRTDTQYF.

The rearrangement links TRBV7-6 to TRBJ2-1; D gene ambiguous. The CDR3 covers 13 residues. V lost 1 base and J lost 9, with 10 bases in between. CDR1 is SGHVS and CDR2 is FNYEAQ in the germline V gene. CDR3 sequence reads: CASSLGPRGEQFF. In nucleotides, the CDR3 is TGTGCCAGCAGCTTAGGCCCTCGTGGTGAGCAGTTCTTC.

This clonotype turned up a few times. V is TRBV6-6 and J is TRBJ1-5; 8 bases fit TRBD1. CDR3 length: 14 residues. CDR1 is MNHNY, CDR2 SVGAGI, per germline (reference sequence). Losses at the gene ends were 5 bases for V and 4 bases for J; bases not matched to a gene: 4. This chain's CDR3 is CASSAGGGNQPQHF. In DNA form, the CDR3 reads TGTGCCAGCAGTGCAGGGGGCGGAAATCAGCCCCAGCATTTT.

This clonotype was detected a few times. This sequence joins TRBV24-1 and TRBJ1-5; tentatively, D is TRBD1 (5 bases). Trimming removed 5 bases from V and 2 bases from J, with 9 bases in between. The germline gives CDR1 KGHDR, CDR2 SFDVKD. The CDR3 is 14 residues long. The CDR3 loop is CATSGDAGNQPQHF. The DNA of the CDR3 is TGTGCCACCAGTGGGGACGCGGGCAATCAGCCCCAGCATTTT.

The CDR3 DNA is TGTGCCGTGAAGGACAGGGGAAGGGATGGCTACACCTTC. Translation gives CAVKDRGRDGYTF. The chain has TRBV28 and TRBJ1-2, with 9 bases lining up with TRBD1. V shed 11 bases, J shed 6 bases, and the junction held 10 bases outside the gene matches. Germline V CDR1 and CDR2: MDHEN, SYDVKM. This CDR3 has 13 amino acids.

V gene TRBV27 combines with J gene TRBJ2-1, with TRBD2 matching 9 bases. Germline-derived CDR1 and CDR2 are MNHEY and SMNVEV (reference sequence). This CDR3 has 15 residues. With 6 bases clipped from V and 6 bases from J, the junction kept 9 bases outside the gene matches. The CDR3 bases are TGTGCCAGCAGAGAGACTAGCGGTCTTGTCAATGAGCAGTTCTTC. Protein: CASRETSGLVNEQFF.

J is TRBJ2-1 and V is TRBV6-8; D is perhaps TRBD1 (5 bases). The CDR3 runs 13 residues. V dropped 6 bases and J dropped 2 bases, with 8 bases sitting between them. The germline V gene encodes CDR1 MNHGY and CDR2 SAAAGT. The CDR3 is CASRETAYNEQFF. The CDR3 bases are TGTGCCAGCAGAGAGACAGCCTACAATGAGCAGTTCTTC.

Only a few counts were recorded for this clonotype. This rearrangement joins TRBV20-1 to TRBJ2-3, with TRBD2 as a possible D gene (5 bases). Germline V gene data show CDR1 as DFQATT and CDR2 as SNEGSKA (reference sequence). There are 13 residues in the CDR3. Trimming stripped 4 bases from V and 3 bases from J, with 11 bases between. CDR3 protein: CSAIRGSTDTQYF. CDR3 in DNA: TGCAGTGCTATTCGTGGGAGTACAGATACGCAGTATTTT.

V and J are TRBV7-2 and TRBJ1-1, with 9 nucleotides matching TRBD1. V lost 1 base to trimming and J lost 11 bases; unmatched junction nucleotides: 14. Germline lookup yields CDR1 SGHTA and CDR2 FQGNSA. The CDR3 loop spans 16 amino acids. CDR3 sequence reads: CASSLGLLGQGRFAFF. In DNA, the CDR3 is TGTGCCAGCAGCTTAGGTCTTCTCGGACAGGGGAGATTTGCTTTCTTT.

In this sample, this clonotype turned up many times. This rearrangement joins TRBV7-8 to TRBJ2-1, with no clear D. Germline-derived CDR1 and CDR2 are SGHVS and FQNEAQ. V was shortened by 5 bases and J by 7 bases, with 15 bases between the two germline ends. This CDR3 is 14 amino acids long. CDR3 region: CASSPGNQLNEQFF. CDR3 in DNA: TGTGCCAGCAGCCCGGGTAATCAGCTTAATGAGCAGTTCTTC.

The rearrangement joins TRBV20-1 to TRBJ2-7, with 8 bases matching TRBD1. J was trimmed by 5 bases and V by 4 bases; bases with no gene match: 7. The germline V gene has CDR1 DFQATT and CDR2 SNEGSKA (reference sequence). The CDR3 spans 13 residues. CDR3 nucleotide sequence: TGCAGTGCTATGGTGCGACAGGGGAACGAGCAGTACTTC. Translating gives CSAMVRQGNEQYF.

The chain combines TRBV5-1 with TRBJ1-1; tentative D call: TRBD1 (5 bases). V lost 0 bases and J 7 bases, leaving 13 bases between the germline ends. The germline V gene has CDR1 SGHRS and CDR2 YFSETQ. The CDR3 is 14 amino acids. The CDR3 loop is CASSLGPRGYEAFF. As DNA, the CDR3 is TGCGCCAGCAGCTTGGGGCCACGGGGCTATGAAGCTTTCTTT.

The chain has TRBV7-8 and TRBJ1-1, with D maybe TRBD1 (5 bases). Germline CDR1 is SGHVS and CDR2 is FQNEAQ. The ends were cut back, 1 base at V and 11 bases at J, with 14 bases in the middle. This CDR3 has 13 residues. As DNA, the CDR3 is TGTGCCAGCAGCTTAGTAGGTACGGGGGAGGCTTTCTTT. This gives the protein CASSLVGTGEAFF. Based on the CDR3 plus reference TRBV7-8 and TRBJ1-1, the full variable domain is GAGVSQSPRYKVAKRGQDVALRCDPISGHVSLFWYQQALGQGPEFLTYFQNEAQLDKSGLPSDRFFAERPEGSVSTLKIQRTQQEDSAVYLCASSLVGTGEAFFGQGTRLTVV.

The rearrangement uses TRBV12-3 or TRBV12-4 and TRBJ2-1; D is possibly TRBD2 (6 bases). V was trimmed by 4 bases and J by 6 bases, leaving 13 bases between them. The CDR3 is made up of 14 amino acids. DNA of the CDR3: TGTGCCAGCAGTTCACGACTAGACACCAATGAGCAGTTCTTC. Amino acid sequence: CASSSRLDTNEQFF.

In this sample, this clonotype turned up many times. This sequence joins TRBV7-2 and TRBJ1-2; D perhaps matches TRBD1 (5 bases). Germline CDR1 reads SGHTA; CDR2 reads FQGNSA. Trimming removed 5 bases from V and 7 bases from J, with 23 bases in between. The CDR3 runs to 16 residues. The CDR3 reads CASSLGARGLDGGYTF. CDR3 DNA: TGTGCCAGCAGCCTCGGGGCGAGGGGCCTTGATGGTGGCTACACCTTC.

This clonotype has more than one count but fewer than ten. This chain connects TRBV7-2 to TRBJ2-5; D gene unclear. V lost 1 base and J lost 1, with 13 bases in between. The CDR3 extends over 16 amino acids. Germline CDR1 reads SGHTA; CDR2 reads FQGNSA. CDR3 coding DNA: TGTGCCAGCAGCTTAGATGGGCAGGCTGTCCAAGAGACCCAGTACTTC. Translation: CASSLDGQAVQETQYF.

V usage is TRBV20-1 and J usage is TRBJ2-7; TRBD2 matches at 9 bases. This CDR3 comprises 17 residues. Per the germline V gene, CDR1 is DFQATT and CDR2 is SNEGSKA (reference sequence). Germline trimming cut 0 bases from V and 0 bases from J; bases unmatched to any gene: 9. The CDR3 region is CSARDLASGVDSYEQYF. The CDR3 nucleotides are TGCAGTGCTAGAGATTTAGCTAGCGGGGTCGACTCCTACGAGCAGTACTTC.

This sequence joins TRBV7-2 and TRBJ2-3; D is uncertain. This CDR3 spans 15 amino acids. The ends were cut back, 5 bases at V and 5 bases at J, with 17 bases in the middle. Germline lookup yields CDR1 SGHTA and CDR2 FQGNSA. CDR3 residues: CASSMDLHKLDTQYF. In DNA form, the CDR3 reads TGTGCCAGCAGCATGGACCTACACAAACTAGATACGCAGTATTTT.

In its sample, this clonotype was seen many times. The chain has TRBV7-2 and TRBJ1-1; 11 bases fit TRBD1. Germline assignment: CDR1 SGHTA and CDR2 FQGNSA. J was trimmed by 5 bases and V by 2 bases; bases with no gene match: 10. The CDR3 is 17 amino acids. This CDR3 reads CASSLRDRGLGRTEAFF. The CDR3 nucleotides are TGTGCCAGCAGCTTACGGGACAGGGGGTTAGGGAGGACTGAAGCTTTCTTT. Full variable domain (rest looked up from reference TRBV7-2 and TRBJ1-1): GAGVSQSPSNKVTEKGKDVELRCDPISGHTALYWYRQSLGQGLEFLIYFQGNSAPDKSGLPSDRFSAERTGGSVSTLTIQRTQQEDSAVYLCASSLRDRGLGRTEAFFGQGTRLTVV.

This chain joins TRBV6-2 or TRBV6-3 and TRBJ2-7, with a possible D match to TRBD2 (5 bases). The CDR3 sequence is 13 residues long. Trimming removed 6 bases at V and 3 bases at J, with 12 bases between. Germline V gives CDR1 MNHEY, CDR2 SVGEGT. CDR3 loop: CASRSVGVYEQYF. The CDR3 bases are TGTGCCAGCAGATCGGTCGGGGTCTACGAGCAGTACTTC.

V gene TRBV5-6 combines with J gene TRBJ1-1; D might be TRBD1 (5 bases). This CDR3 has 16 amino acids. The V and J ends lost 0 bases and 0 bases respectively, with 12 bases between them. CDR1 SGHDT and CDR2 YYEEEE come from the germline V gene. In DNA, the CDR3 is TGTGCCAGCAGCTTGGGACAGCCCAGAATGAACACTGAAGCTTTCTTT. As protein: CASSLGQPRMNTEAFF.

The chain joins TRBV5-1 to TRBJ1-1; D unclear. Trimming stripped 2 bases from V and 10 bases from J, with 15 bases between. Germline CDR1 SGHRS, CDR2 YFSETQ. CDR3 size: 13 residues. CDR3 coding DNA: TGCGCCAGCAGCTTCCAAGGGCAGGTAGTAGCTTTCTTT. It specifies CASSFQGQVVAFF.

This clonotype was observed a single time. The chain carries TRBV4-1 and TRBJ2-1; 11 nucleotides match TRBD2. Per germline, CDR1 MGHRA and CDR2 YSYEKL. The CDR3 is 14 amino acids. The ends lost 4 bases at V and 8 bases at J; junction bases unmatched: 4. The CDR3 sequence: CASSPWGLADEQFF. The CDR3 bases are TGCGCCAGCAGCCCCTGGGGACTAGCGGATGAGCAGTTCTTC.

In its sample, this clonotype was seen a few times. As DNA, the CDR3 is TGTGCCAGCAGTCCGTCCCGGGACAGGGATCAGCCCCAGCATTTT. Protein sequence: CASSPSRDRDQPQHF. The rearrangement joins TRBV12-3 or TRBV12-4 to TRBJ1-5; 9 bases are shared with TRBD1. V lost 5 bases and J lost 5; bases outside the gene matches: 7. This CDR3 has 15 amino acids.